The clone carrying this T cell receptor beta chain was observed a single time. What it recognizes is unknown. TCRdb's copy holds only in-frame clones and misses some; the assay was immunoSEQ multiplex PCR. The sample has some 200,000 clones, 75% to 95% seen once; the top ten hold around 1.1%. The validation cohort, a group of 100 to 150 subjects, included the donors and was separate from the roughly 700-subject first cohort. These data come from a study of cytomegalovirus exposure and HLA in healthy donors. Overall study findings and caveats: Reported performance of the classifier showed diagnosis of cytomegalovirus status with high specificity and sensitivity. While the bulk of TCR sequences proved rare, some public TCRs turned up in many donors. There were a few CMV-associated chains whose specificity for CMV antigens was confirmed in vitro.

Sequencing was done on a sample of PBMCs. This receptor was obtained from a woman between 18 and 29 years old in good health and CMV-seronegative.

The CDR3 coding sequence is TGCGCCAGCAGTTCTCAAGAGACCCAGTACTTC. Protein: CASSSQETQYF. This chain links TRBV5-1 with TRBJ2-5; D is uncertain. V gave up 5 bases and J gave up 2 bases, with 4 bases separating them. The CDR3 is made up of 11 amino acids. Looked up from germline, CDR1 is SGHRS and CDR2 is YFSETQ.